The source of this T cell receptor beta chain is a study of cytomegalovirus exposure and HLA in healthy donors. Overall study results and limits: Cytomegalovirus status was reportedly diagnosed by the classifier with high sensitivity and specificity.

The study ran its PCR with 60 Vbeta and 13 Jbeta primers. Method: immunoSEQ multiplex PCR; TCRdb's copy keeps in-frame clones and lacks some. The sample has around 200,000 clones; roughly 80% are singletons. Trimming removed 5 bases from V and 4 bases from J, with 14 bases in between. Germline CDR1 SGHTA, CDR2 FQGNSA. There are 14 residues in the CDR3. Everyone who donated was a healthy bone marrow donor. This clone was observed once. The antigen remains undetermined. This receptor was obtained from a man over 45 in good health and CMV-seronegative. Sequencing was carried out using PBMCs. The chain employs TRBV7-2 and TRBJ2-5; D possibly corresponds to TRBD2 (6 bases). In nucleotides, the CDR3 is TGTGCCAGCAGCAAGGCGGGGACGGGAGAGACCCAGTACTTC. Amino acids: CASSKAGTGETQYF. Together with reference TRBV7-2 and TRBJ2-5, the CDR3 gives the full variable domain: GAGVSQSPSNKVTEKGKDVELRCDPISGHTALYWYRQSLGQGLEFLIYFQGNSAPDKSGLPSDRFSAERTGGSVSTLTIQRTQQEDSAVYLCASSKAGTGETQYFGPGTRLLVL.